A selection of T cell receptor beta chains follows, all from one sample in a study of identical twins. MiXCR, run by TCRdb on the 5' RACE reads, gives a single entry per CDR3 protein. The repertoire consists of 450,000 or so distinct CDR3 sequences, with approximately 15% occurring once and the leading ten covering around 0.52%. The data also belong to a second study, concerning yellow fever vaccine responses in identical twins.

The sample was CD4+ T cells sorted from blood. These receptors were obtained from a woman between 18 and 29 years old in good health. Each CDR3 is given with its conserved first and last residue. The order of the fields is V gene, D gene, clone size, J gene, CDR3 protein, CDR3 DNA. The D gene is left open where the match is weak. A row's size may be missing; if present it is once, few, many or a size class.

>TRBV20-1|.|few|TRBJ2-3
CSATRGDSSTDTQYF
TGCAGTGCTACTAGGGGGGACTCTAGCACAGATACGCAGTATTTT
>TRBV6-1|.|many|TRBJ2-1
CASIQGGGNEQFF
TGTGCCAGCATTCAGGGTGGAGGCAATGAGCAGTTCTTC
>TRBV28|.|few|TRBJ2-3
CASSRPVLGTQYF
TGTGCCAGCAGCCGACCGGTTCTAGGTACGCAGTATTTT
>TRBV5-1|TRBD2|.|TRBJ2-2
CASTTSGSANTGELFF
TGCGCCAGCACGACTAGCGGTAGCGCGAACACCGGGGAGCTGTTTTTT
>TRBV30|.|few|TRBJ2-7
CAWNGAHWHEQYF
TGTGCCTGGAACGGGGCCCACTGGCACGAGCAGTACTTC
>TRBV24-1|.|few|TRBJ2-5
CATSDPSDRRETQYF
TGTGCCACCAGTGATCCCTCCGACAGGAGAGAGACCCAGTACTTC
>TRBV2|TRBD1|few|TRBJ1-1
CASSDETGWRDTEAFF
TGTGCCAGCAGTGACGAGACAGGGTGGAGGGACACTGAAGCTTTCTTT
>TRBV27|.|few|TRBJ2-7
CASSSPTGEQYF
TGTGCCAGCAGTTCCCCGACAGGCGAGCAGTACTTC
>TRBV2|.|.|TRBJ2-7
CASTREGVFDEQYF
TGTGCCAGCACGCGTGAGGGGGTTTTCGACGAGCAGTACTTC
>TRBV6-5|TRBD2|.|TRBJ2-5
CASSYRREGYQETQYF
TGTGCCAGCAGTTACCGCAGGGAGGGATACCAAGAGACCCAGTACTTC
>TRBV2|.|.|TRBJ2-1
CASSERFSEQFF
TGTGCCAGCAGCGAACGTTTCAGTGAGCAGTTCTTC
>TRBV5-1|.|few|TRBJ2-7
CASSLVTDTYEQYF
TGCGCCAGCAGCTTGGTCACAGACACCTACGAGCAGTACTTC
>TRBV6-1|.|few|TRBJ2-2
CASSDRYGGELFF
TGTGCCAGCAGTGACCGGTACGGCGGGGAGCTGTTTTTT
>TRBV12-3/TRBV12-4|TRBD2|many|TRBJ2-7
CASAGTSGLSYEQYF
TGTGCCAGCGCTGGGACTAGCGGACTCTCCTACGAGCAGTACTTC
>TRBV27|.|few|TRBJ2-7
CASSVYRDRRGYEQYF
TGTGCCAGCAGTGTCTACCGGGACCGCCGTGGGTACGAGCAGTACTTC
>TRBV29-1|TRBD1|.|TRBJ2-3
CSIRQGARTDTQYF
TGCAGCATTCGACAGGGGGCGCGCACAGATACGCAGTATTTT
>TRBV20-1|TRBD1|few|TRBJ1-1
CSARGGQGIAEAFF
TGCAGTGCTAGAGGGGGACAGGGCATCGCTGAAGCTTTCTTT
>TRBV29-1|.|many|TRBJ2-7
CSFRDFSYEQYF
TGCAGCTTCCGGGACTTCTCCTACGAGCAGTACTTC
>TRBV2|TRBD1|once|TRBJ1-1
CASSKDRAPVGRAFF
TGTGCCAGCAGTAAAGACAGGGCGCCAGTGGGTAGAGCTTTCTTT
>TRBV12-3/TRBV12-4|.|.|TRBJ1-1
CASSLVPQNTEAFF
TGTGCCAGCAGTTTAGTACCGCAGAACACTGAAGCTTTCTTT
>TRBV12-3/TRBV12-4|TRBD2|few|TRBJ2-1
CASSSPRTSGSSTSSYNEQFF
TGTGCCAGCAGTTCGCCACGGACTAGCGGGTCGTCTACGAGCTCCTACAATGAGCAGTTCTTC
>TRBV5-6|TRBD1|.|TRBJ1-2
CASSPLDRGRDGYTF
TGTGCCAGCAGTCCTCTGGACAGGGGGCGAGATGGCTACACCTTC
>TRBV6-6|.|.|TRBJ1-1
CATRGGGNTEAFF
TGTGCCACCCGTGGAGGGGGGAACACTGAAGCTTTCTTT
>TRBV6-2/TRBV6-3|.|.|TRBJ2-7
CASSFSNGEQYF
TGTGCCAGCAGTTTTTCAAATGGGGAGCAGTACTTC
>TRBV2|.|many|TRBJ2-4
CASLQGLAKNIQYF
TGTGCCAGCCTACAGGGCCTAGCCAAAAACATTCAGTACTTC
>TRBV7-2|TRBD2|.|TRBJ2-7
CASSLGPAGVLYEQYF
TGTGCCAGCAGCTTAGGACCGGCGGGGGTGCTTTACGAGCAGTACTTC
>TRBV29-1|.|few|TRBJ2-5
CSVEDSGSHQETRYF
TGCAGCGTTGAAGATTCTGGCAGTCACCAAGAGACCCGGTACTTC
>TRBV12-3/TRBV12-4|.|few|TRBJ1-2
CASRAGHINYGYTF
TGTGCCAGCAGAGCGGGACATATTAACTATGGCTACACCTTC
>TRBV19|TRBD2|.|TRBJ2-3
CASSTGGGTDTQYF
TGTGCCAGTAGTACCGGGGGGGGCACAGATACGCAGTATTTT
>TRBV10-3|.|.|TRBJ2-3
CAISPGLGGSDTQYF
TGTGCCATCAGTCCGGGCTTAGGGGGGTCAGATACGCAGTATTTT
>TRBV15|.|few|TRBJ1-5
CATSREWSANQPQHF
TGTGCCACCAGCAGGGAATGGAGCGCCAATCAGCCCCAGCATTTT